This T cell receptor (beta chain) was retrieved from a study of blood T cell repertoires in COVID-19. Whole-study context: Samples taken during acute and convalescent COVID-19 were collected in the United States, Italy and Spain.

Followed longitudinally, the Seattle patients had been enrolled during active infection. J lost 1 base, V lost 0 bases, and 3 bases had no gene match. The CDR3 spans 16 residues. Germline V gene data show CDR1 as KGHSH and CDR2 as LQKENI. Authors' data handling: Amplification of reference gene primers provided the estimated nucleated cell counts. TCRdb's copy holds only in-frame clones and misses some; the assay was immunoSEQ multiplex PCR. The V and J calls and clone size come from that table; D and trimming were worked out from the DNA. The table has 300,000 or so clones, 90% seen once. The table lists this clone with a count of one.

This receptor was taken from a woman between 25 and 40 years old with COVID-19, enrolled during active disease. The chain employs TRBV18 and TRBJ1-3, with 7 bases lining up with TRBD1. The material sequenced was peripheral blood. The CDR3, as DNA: TGTGCCAGCTCACCACCGGGCAGGGGGTCTGGAAACACCATATATTTT. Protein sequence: CASSPPGRGSGNTIYF.